This T cell receptor (beta chain) was observed in a study of cytomegalovirus exposure and HLA in healthy donors. J lost 9 bases, V lost 10 bases, and 11 bases had no gene match. The CDR3 consists of 13 residues. Per germline, CDR1 WNHNN and CDR2 SYGVQD (reference sequence). The PCR made use of 60 Vbeta and 13 Jbeta primers. Clones were sequenced by immunoSEQ multiplex PCR, and TCRdb holds only the in-frame ones, with some missing. The sample holds about 88,000 clones, 80% to 90% seen once. Study-wide points: In an earlier analysis, about 87% or about 30%: the productive usage of most TCR beta V segments. According to the study, roughly 160 TCR beta chains were cytomegalovirus-associated. Researchers left out some V segments, among them TRBV6-2 and TRBV6-3, as indistinguishable.

Everyone who donated was a healthy bone marrow donor. Note on this clone: The antigen is not known.

Input material: PBMCs. The sequence was collected from a man younger than 30 in good health and CMV-seronegative. The V call is TRBV10-1, the J call TRBJ1-2; 10 bases are shared with TRBD1. For the CDR3, the DNA is TGCGCCAACCCGGACAGGGGGTCCTGGAGCTACACCTTC. This translates into CANPDRGSWSYTF.